A selection of T cell receptor beta chains follows, all from one sample in a study of T-cell reconstitution after alpha-beta-depleted transplantation in children. TCRdb re-called the PCR reads through MiXCR, storing one row per CDR3 protein. The profile shows approximately 980,000 distinct CDR3 sequences, 25% to 35% of them singletons. Source: PBMCs, mostly from graft donor cells, taken 360 days after TCRalphabeta/CD19-depleted stem cell transplant. The source of these receptors is a boy younger than two who had a stem cell transplant for SCID, so the T cells may come from the graft donor. CDR3s include the opening cysteine and the closing phenylalanine or tryptophan. Fields, in order: J gene, V gene, clone size, D gene, CDR3 DNA, CDR3 protein. D genes are given only for firm matches. Clone size, where shown, is once, few, many, or a class for clones that have expanded.

TRBJ2-1	TRBV5-1	few	-	TGCGCCAGCAGCTTACCCTCCAGCTCCTACAATGAGCAGTTCTTC	CASSLPSSSYNEQFF
TRBJ1-1	TRBV7-9	few	-	TGTGCCAGCAGCTTTTTATCCGTGGGGGCGCGGAACACTGAAGCTTTCTTT	CASSFLSVGARNTEAFF
TRBJ2-5	TRBV4-3	-	-	TGCGCCAGCAGCCAAGATCTACAGGAAGAGACCCAGTACTTC	CASSQDLQEETQYF
TRBJ1-1	TRBV12-3/TRBV12-4	-	-	TGTGCCAGCAGTTTGGCCGGGGGCGGAAGACTTGAAGCTTTCTTT	CASSLAGGGRLEAFF
TRBJ2-1	TRBV6-5	once	TRBD2	TGTGCCAGCAGTTACTCTCCCCCCCCCTTAGCGGGGGACAATGAGCAGTTCTTC	CASSYSPPPLAGDNEQFF
TRBJ2-5	TRBV12-3/TRBV12-4	-	TRBD1	TGTGCCAGCACCGGGACAGGGGGCACAACCCAGTACTTC	CASTGTGGTTQYF
TRBJ1-3	TRBV6-1	many	TRBD1	TGTGCCAGCAGGGACAGGGGCTCTGGAAACACCATATATTTT	CASRDRGSGNTIYF
TRBJ2-3	TRBV5-1	few	TRBD2	TGCGCCAGCAGCTTTGAAGCGGGGGGGCCAATACACACAGATACGCAGTATTTT	CASSFEAGGPIHTDTQYF
TRBJ2-6	TRBV15	-	-	TGTGCCACCAGCAGAGGGGAAGGGCGGAAGGGCAACTCTGCCGGGGCCAACGTCCTGACTTTC	CATSRGEGRKGNSAGANVLTF
TRBJ2-7	TRBV30	-	-	TGTGCCTGGGGGGGCGACTACGAGCAGTACTTC	CAWGGDYEQYF
TRBJ1-2	TRBV27	-	-	TGTGCCAGCAGTTCAGGTCCCACAGGCAGCGATGGCTACACCTTC	CASSSGPTGSDGYTF
TRBJ2-7	TRBV10-3	many	-	TGTGCCATCAGTGAGCCAACCTACTCCTACGAGCAGTACTTC	CAISEPTYSYEQYF
TRBJ2-1	TRBV4-1	-	-	TGCGCCAGCAGCCAGGGAGGGACAAAAGGGTCCTACAATGAGCAGTTCTTC	CASSQGGTKGSYNEQFF
TRBJ1-4	TRBV15	many	TRBD1	TGTGCCACCAGCAGAGACGGGACAGTGAATGAAAAACTGTTTTTT	CATSRDGTVNEKLFF
TRBJ2-1	TRBV7-9	-	-	TGTGCCAGCAGCTTTTTTCGGAGGGAGGTTTACAATGAGCAGTTCTTC	CASSFFRREVYNEQFF
TRBJ2-1	TRBV24-1	few	-	TGTGCCACCAGTGATGGGGGGAGTCCAGGGAACAATGAGCAGTTCTTC	CATSDGGSPGNNEQFF
TRBJ2-1	TRBV2	-	-	TGTGCCAGCACGGGCGGGGGCGCTTACAATGAGCAGTTCTTC	CASTGGGAYNEQFF
TRBJ1-2	TRBV10-3	few	-	TGTGCCATCAGTCGGGACAAAGGCTACACCTTC	CAISRDKGYTF
TRBJ2-7	TRBV12-3/TRBV12-4	many	TRBD1	TGCGCCAGCAGCCTTCGGGACAGGTCCTACGAGCAGTACTTC	CASSLRDRSYEQYF
TRBJ2-5	TRBV7-2	-	-	TGTGCCAGCAGCTTAGCAGGGAATTTAGGGGAGACCCAGTACTTC	CASSLAGNLGETQYF
TRBJ1-1	TRBV6-5	many	-	TGTGCCAGCAGTTACTCGATGCGAGGCCCAAACACTGAAGCTTTCTTT	CASSYSMRGPNTEAFF
TRBJ2-5	TRBV28	few	-	TGTGCCAGCAGTATGGGGACCCAGTACTTC	CASSMGTQYF
TRBJ2-7	TRBV9	few	-	TGTGCCAGCAGCGTAGATGGACTAACCACCTACGAGCAGTACTTC	CASSVDGLTTYEQYF
TRBJ2-2	TRBV7-6	-	TRBD1	TGTGCCAGCAGTTCAACAGGGGTGGACACCGGGGAGCTGTTTTTT	CASSSTGVDTGELFF
TRBJ2-5	TRBV6-1	-	-	TGTGCCAGCAGATCACGGTGGTACCAAGAGACCCAGTACTTC	CASRSRWYQETQYF
TRBJ2-5	TRBV27	-	-	TGTGCCAGCAGGACCGGATACCCAGAGACCCAGTACTTC	CASRTGYPETQYF
TRBJ2-7	TRBV5-1	-	-	TGCGCCAGCAGCTTGGCCATCCTTGGCTACGAGCAGTACTTC	CASSLAILGYEQYF
TRBJ1-1	TRBV7-9	-	TRBD1	TGTGCCAGCAGCGGGCGGGGACAGATCACTGAAGCTTTCTTT	CASSGRGQITEAFF
TRBJ2-2	TRBV12-3/TRBV12-4	many	-	TGTGCCAGCAGAATCGGGGGGCCCGGGGAGCTGTTTTTT	CASRIGGPGELFF
TRBJ2-1	TRBV6-5	-	-	TGTGCCAGCAGTTACTCAGTGGGTGGGTTTGGAAATGAGCAGTTCTTC	CASSYSVGGFGNEQFF
TRBJ2-1	TRBV28	-	-	TGTGCCAGCAGTCCCCGCGTGACCCCCTCCTACAATGAGCAGTTCTTC	CASSPRVTPSYNEQFF
TRBJ2-7	TRBV7-8	-	-	TGTGCCAGCAGCCTCCCCCTTCTAGCGCAGGGGTCCCACGAGCAGTACTTC	CASSLPLLAQGSHEQYF
TRBJ2-7	TRBV10-3	-	-	TGTGCCATCAGTGAAGGGGTTAGGGACGAGCAGTACTTC	CAISEGVRDEQYF
TRBJ2-1	TRBV12-3/TRBV12-4	few	TRBD1	TGTGCCAGCAGTCGTCCGGGACAGGCCCCCAATGAGCAGTTCTTC	CASSRPGQAPNEQFF
TRBJ2-3	TRBV29-1	-	-	TGCAGCGTTTCGGGTACAAAGGGGGTAGGAGATACGCAGTATTTT	CSVSGTKGVGDTQYF
TRBJ2-2	TRBV29-1	few	-	TGCAGCGTTGAGGGGCCCGCGAACACCGGGGAGCTGTTTTTT	CSVEGPANTGELFF
TRBJ2-2	TRBV5-1	-	-	TGCGCCAGCAGCTTAGCCGGGACCTACACCGGGGAGCTGTTTTTT	CASSLAGTYTGELFF
TRBJ2-3	TRBV24-1	few	-	TGTGCCACCAGTGACGGGGCGCCACTAGGTACGCAGTATTTT	CATSDGAPLGTQYF
TRBJ2-7	TRBV4-2	many	TRBD1	TGTGCCAGCAGCCAAGTGGGACAGGGGACCTCCTACGAGCAGTACTTC	CASSQVGQGTSYEQYF
TRBJ2-3	TRBV5-5	-	-	TGTGCCAGCAGCTTGGGATTAGCCAAGGGGGCAGATACGCAGTATTTT	CASSLGLAKGADTQYF
TRBJ1-2	TRBV12-3/TRBV12-4	few	TRBD1	TGTGCCAGCAGCCCAAGACAGGGGGACTATGGCTACACCTTC	CASSPRQGDYGYTF
TRBJ2-7	TRBV4-3	few	TRBD2	TGCGCCAGCAGCCAAGACCGACTAGCGGGGGGTAAGGACGAGCAGTACTTC	CASSQDRLAGGKDEQYF
TRBJ2-3	TRBV20-1	few	-	TGCAGTGCCCAGAATGGAGGCGAGTCCTCAGATACGCAGTATTTT	CSAQNGGESSDTQYF
TRBJ2-1	TRBV4-3	-	TRBD2	TGCGCCAGCAGCCAAGACTCTCCAGCGGGGCCCAATGAGCAGTTCTTC	CASSQDSPAGPNEQFF
TRBJ1-1	TRBV7-9	-	TRBD1	TGTGCCAGCAGCTTGACAGGGAGTGGAATCACTGAAGCTTTCTTT	CASSLTGSGITEAFF
TRBJ1-2	TRBV29-1	-	-	TGCAGCGTTGATTGGCGGGGCGCTAACTATGGCTACACCTTC	CSVDWRGANYGYTF
TRBJ2-7	TRBV5-1	many	-	TGCGCCAGCAGCTTGGCCGCAGGGTTCTACGAGCAGTACTTC	CASSLAAGFYEQYF
TRBJ2-1	TRBV6-5	few	-	TGTGCCAGCAGTTACGACACTCGGTCGAATGAGCAGTTCTTC	CASSYDTRSNEQFF
TRBJ1-1	TRBV3-1	-	-	TGTGCCAGCAGCCGAGTGGGCCAGGGCACTGAAGCTTTCTTT	CASSRVGQGTEAFF
TRBJ2-3	TRBV5-1	few	-	TGCGCCAGCAGCTTCGGGGCAGGCCCCACAGATACGCAGTATTTT	CASSFGAGPTDTQYF
TRBJ1-1	TRBV24-1	-	-	TGTGCCACCAGTGACCCTTACTTGCAAAGGGCTTTCTTT	CATSDPYLQRAFF
TRBJ1-2	TRBV7-3	once	-	TGTGCCAGCAGCCCCCAGACGGGCGTGGGCTACACCTTC	CASSPQTGVGYTF
TRBJ2-3	TRBV20-1	-	-	TGCAGTGCTAAGCCTGACACTAGCACAGATACGCAGTATTTT	CSAKPDTSTDTQYF